These 9 T cell receptor beta chains were all obtained from the same sample, sequenced in a study of graft-versus-host responses after intestinal transplantation. Profiling relied on immunoSEQ multiplex PCR, and the TCRdb table lists in-frame clones only, not all of them. This repertoire shows around 89,000 clones, 92% found once; its top ten account for about 0.44%. Their cognate antigens are unknown. Source: unstimulated CD8+ T cells sorted from spleen or lymph node cells, taken before transplant. The receptors originated from a human donor who was the organ donor for an intestinal transplant.

V is TRBV4-1 and J is TRBJ2-3; D remains ambiguous. Trimming pared 0 bases from V and 3 bases from J, leaving 10 bases between. Germline assignment: CDR1 MGHRA and CDR2 YSYEKL. This CDR3 is 15 amino acids long. The CDR3 DNA reads TGCGCCAGCAGCCAAGATGTCTCCCTAACAGATACGCAGTATTTT. This codes for CASSQDVSLTDTQYF.

This chain uses TRBV9 with TRBJ2-5, with 10 nucleotides matching TRBD2. V was pared by 4 bases and J by 2 bases, with 8 bases of the junction left unmatched. This CDR3 comprises 16 residues. Per the germline V gene, CDR1 is SGDLS and CDR2 is YYNGEE. The CDR3 DNA reads TGTGCCAGCAGCCCCCGCGGAGCGGGGGGGCAAGAGACCCAGTACTTC. Translated, it gives CASSPRGAGGQETQYF.

This chain joins TRBV4-1 and TRBJ2-5; 9 bases map to TRBD1. From germline, CDR1 is MGHRA and CDR2 YSYEKL. The CDR3 runs 16 residues. V lost 3 bases to trimming and J lost 1 base; unmatched junction nucleotides: 6. For the CDR3, the DNA is TGCGCCAGCAGCCAGATAAGGACAGGGGCCCAAGAGACCCAGTACTTC. It translates to CASSQIRTGAQETQYF.

The CDR3 DNA follows: TGTGCCAGCAGCTCTAGGACTAGCGGGGGCCCAGATACGCAGTATTTT. This sequence encodes CASSSRTSGGPDTQYF. The rearrangement uses TRBV11-3 and TRBJ2-3; the match to TRBD2 covers 13 bases. The CDR3 loop spans 16 amino acids. J lost 4 bases, V lost 4 bases, and 5 bases had no gene match. In germline, CDR1 is SGHNT, CDR2 YENEEA. The variable domain in full, with the rest retrieved from reference TRBV11-3 and TRBJ2-3, is EAGVVQSPRYKIIEKKQPVAFWCNPISGHNTLYWYLQNLGQGPELLIRYENEEAVDDSQLPKDRFSAERLKGVDSTLKIQPAELGDSAVYLCASSSRTSGGPDTQYFGPGTRLTVL.

This clone was recorded once. The chain has TRBV19 and TRBJ2-7; D gene unclear. Looked up from germline, CDR1 is LNHDA and CDR2 is SQIVND (reference sequence). Deletions cut 0 bases from V and 3 bases from J, with 6 bases between. The CDR3 is 13 amino acids. The CDR3, as DNA: TGTGCCAGTAGTATAGATCAGAACTACGAGCAGTACTTC. This codes for CASSIDQNYEQYF.

This clone was counted once. This chain connects TRBV11-2 to TRBJ1-1; 10 nucleotides agree with TRBD1. Germline CDR1 is SGHAT and CDR2 is FQNNGV. The CDR3 loop spans 14 amino acids. With V trimmed by 4 bases and J by 4 bases, 3 bases remained unmatched. The CDR3 DNA reads as TGTGCCAGCAGCTCGGGGACAGGGGCCACTGAAGCTTTCTTT. Its protein is CASSSGTGATEAFF.

The rearrangement uses TRBV9 and TRBJ1-6; D not certain. The V and J ends lost 0 bases and 7 bases respectively, with 11 bases between them. Germline-derived CDR1 and CDR2 are SGDLS and YYNGEE. The CDR3 is 15 amino acids. CDR3 nucleotides: TGTGCCAGCAGCGTAGCGGAGCGCCTCAATTCACCCCTCCACTTT. Its protein is CASSVAERLNSPLHF.

This chain uses TRBV7-9 with TRBJ2-3, with TRBD1 identical over 7 bases. Germline CDR1 is SEHNR and CDR2 is FQNEAQ (reference sequence). The ends lost 5 bases at V and 0 bases at J; junction bases unmatched: 5. CDR3 length equals 15 residues. CDR3 loop: CASSATGVSTDTQYF. The CDR3 DNA reads as TGTGCCAGCAGCGCAACAGGGGTCAGCACAGATACGCAGTATTTT.

J is TRBJ2-3 and V is TRBV18, with D perhaps TRBD2 (5 bases). V gave up 2 bases and J gave up 7 bases, with 10 bases separating them. Per the germline V gene, CDR1 is KGHSH and CDR2 is LQKENI. The CDR3 extends over 13 amino acids. The CDR3 nucleotides read TGTGCCAGCTCACCAGGGAGAGGGAATACGCAGTATTTT. Translating gives CASSPGRGNTQYF.